One T cell receptor beta chain is described in this entry. As originally analysed: Reference gene primers were amplified, and this amplification served to estimate nucleated cell counts. The table came from immunoSEQ multiplex PCR; TCRdb's copy has only in-frame clones and leaves some out. That table supplies the V and J calls and clone size; D and trimming were determined from the DNA. The sample yields about 74,000 clones, 70% to 80% seen once. CDR3 size: 14 residues. Germline V gene data show CDR1 as SGHTA and CDR2 as FQGTGA. The germline V and J ends were trimmed by 5 bases and 2 bases, with 12 bases remaining between them. This sample is drawn from a study of blood T cell repertoires in COVID-19. For the study at large: Some COVID-19 samples were acute and others convalescent; all came from the United States, Italy and Spain. PBMCs, B-cell-depleted T cells, or T cells provided the cDNA or gDNA that made up the material.

The chain couples TRBV7-3 to TRBJ1-1; D possibly corresponds to TRBD1 (6 bases). Sequenced material: peripheral blood. This TCR was recovered from a man aged 70 or older with acute or convalescent COVID-19. CDR3 protein: CASSRQAENTEAFF. For the CDR3, the DNA is TGTGCCAGCAGCCGACAGGCCGAAAACACTGAAGCTTTCTTT. Full variable domain (remainder filled in from reference TRBV7-3 and TRBJ1-1): GAGVSQTPSNKVTEKGKYVELRCDPISGHTALYWYRQSLGQGPEFLIYFQGTGAADDSGLPNDRFFAVRPEGSVSTLKIQRTERGDSAVYLCASSRQAENTEAFFGQGTRLTVV.